The 29 T cell receptor beta chains listed next were all sequenced from one sample in a study of blood T cell repertoires in COVID-19. Using immunoSEQ multiplex PCR, the repertoire was profiled, and TCRdb retains in-frame clones only, with some absent. The top ten clones hold roughly 4.6% of a sample with 35,000 to 50,000 clones, approximately 77% of them seen once. Sequencing was carried out using peripheral blood. These receptors were taken from a woman aged 70-85 years with acute or convalescent COVID-19.

V is TRBV9 and J is TRBJ2-7; 8 nucleotides agree with TRBD2. Germline lookup yields CDR1 SGDLS and CDR2 YYNGEE. The CDR3 contains 15 residues. Trimming removed 3 bases from V and 5 bases from J; junction bases left unmatched: 10. The CDR3 nucleotides read TGTGCCAGCAGCGCCCATGTAGCGGGACTCAACGAGCAGTACTTC. Translation gives CASSAHVAGLNEQYF.

This chain joins TRBV19 and TRBJ1-5, with 7 bases matching TRBD1. The J segment lost 4 bases and the V segment lost 6 bases, leaving 9 bases of the junction unmatched. CDR1 and CDR2 (germline): LNHDA, SQIVND (reference sequence). CDR3 length: 15 amino acids. In DNA, the CDR3 is TGTGCCAGTAGCCCCAGGGGACAGCCGAATCAGCCCCAGCATTTT. Protein sequence: CASSPRGQPNQPQHF.

This chain uses TRBV7-3 with TRBJ2-2, with D tentatively TRBD2 (5 bases). CDR1 is SGHTA and CDR2 is FQGTGA in the germline V gene. V was pared by 0 bases and J by 5 bases, with 10 bases between. The CDR3 loop spans 15 amino acids. The DNA for the CDR3 is TGTGCCAGCAGCTTAACCGGGGTTTTAACCGGGGAGCTGTTTTTT. This gives the protein CASSLTGVLTGELFF.

This clone was recorded a few times. V gene TRBV5-6 combines with J gene TRBJ2-3; 10 positions agree with TRBD2. V shed 0 bases and J 0 bases; nucleotides not matched to a gene: 7. Per germline, CDR1 SGHDT and CDR2 YYEEEE. This CDR3 has 18 amino acids. The CDR3 reads CASSLGLAGKPSTDTQYF. The CDR3 DNA sequence: TGTGCCAGCAGCTTGGGACTAGCGGGCAAGCCCAGCACAGATACGCAGTATTTT.

V gene TRBV27 combines with J gene TRBJ1-4; 7 bases line up with TRBD1. The length of the CDR3 is 17 residues. The germline V gene encodes CDR1 MNHEY and CDR2 SMNVEV (reference sequence). The ends lost 2 bases at V and 4 bases at J; junction bases unmatched: 10. The DNA of the CDR3 is TGTGCCAGCAGTTTAAAGGGCCTAGGGACAGTTAATGAAAAACTGTTTTTT. Encoded protein: CASSLKGLGTVNEKLFF.

This chain uses TRBV7-2 with TRBJ1-1; TRBD1 agrees at 9 bases. The V segment lost 5 bases and the J segment 4 bases; nucleotides outside the gene matches: 17. Germline lookup yields CDR1 SGHTA and CDR2 FQGNSA. The CDR3 length is 18 residues. This chain's CDR3 is CASSPTGNRGRRITEAFF. CDR3 bases: TGTGCCAGCAGCCCGACGGGAAACAGGGGGCGGCGTATCACTGAAGCTTTCTTT.

The chain recombines TRBV7-9 with TRBJ2-4; no clear D gene. Per germline, CDR1 SEHNR and CDR2 FQNEAQ (reference sequence). This CDR3 contains 14 residues. V lost 9 bases and J lost 0, with 12 bases in between. The CDR3 loop reads CASAPQRAKNIQYF. For the CDR3, the DNA is TGTGCCAGTGCGCCACAGAGAGCCAAAAACATTCAGTACTTC.

On this clone itself: The same CDR3 also results from other DNA sequences found in this sample. This chain connects TRBV28 to TRBJ2-7; weak D call: TRBD1 (5 bases). Trimming shortened V by 6 bases and J by 0 bases, and 9 bases separated the two germline ends. Germline assignment: CDR1 MDHEN and CDR2 SYDVKM. The CDR3 is made up of 13 amino acids. The CDR3 nucleotides are TGTGCCAGCAGAATAGACAGCTCCTACGAGCAGTACTTC. It encodes CASRIDSSYEQYF.

This clone was observed a single time. The J gene is TRBJ1-5, the V gene TRBV18; 8 bases fit TRBD1. Germline assignment: CDR1 KGHSH and CDR2 LQKENI. This CDR3 comprises 16 residues. The J segment lost 3 bases and the V segment lost 3 bases, leaving 7 bases of the junction unmatched. This chain's CDR3 is CASSPADRANNQPQHF. The CDR3 DNA reads as TGTGCCAGCTCACCGGCGGACAGGGCGAACAATCAGCCCCAGCATTTT.

The J gene is TRBJ2-7, the V gene TRBV23-1; 10 nucleotides align to TRBD2. TRBV23-1 is an open reading frame, and its role is uncertain. CDR3 size: 20 residues. J lost 4 bases, V lost 10 bases, and 28 bases had no gene match. CDR3 bases: TGCGCCACCAGCCGCAGGTTCGGCAAGCGGGAGGGCCGCTTAGCTTACGAGCAGTACTTC. As protein: CATSRRFGKREGRLAYEQYF.

The count of this clone is one. The V and J genes are TRBV6-5 and TRBJ1-2; perhaps TRBD1 as D (6 bases). This CDR3 has 13 residues. The V and J ends lost 6 bases and 6 bases respectively, with 14 bases between them. The germline gives CDR1 MNHEY, CDR2 SVGAGI. DNA of the CDR3: TGTGCCAGCAGGCTACAGGGTTGGCATGGCTACACCTTC. Translation: CASRLQGWHGYTF.

In its sample, this clone was seen once. J is TRBJ1-4 and V is TRBV27; D unclear. The CDR3 sequence is 12 residues long. Germline CDR1 and CDR2: MNHEY and SMNVEV (reference sequence). Trimming took off 5 bases at V and 10 bases at J, with 11 bases between the two ends. CDR3 residues: CASSPRRGKLFF. In nucleotides, the CDR3 is TGTGCCAGCAGTCCCCGTAGAGGAAAACTGTTTTTT.

The chain carries TRBV5-3 and TRBJ2-1, with TRBD2 matching 8 bases. TRBV5-3 is recorded as an ORF, its role being uncertain. The CDR3 extends over 15 amino acids. V lost 1 base and J lost 7; bases outside the gene matches: 7. CDR3 in DNA: TGTGCCAGAAGCTTGTTGGCGGGAGGCTCTAATGAGCAGTTCTTC. Translation gives CARSLLAGGSNEQFF.

The chain combines TRBV7-2 with TRBJ2-7, with a possible D match to TRBD1 (5 bases). The CDR3 sequence is 14 residues long. Per the germline V gene, CDR1 is SGHTA and CDR2 is FQGNSA. Between the trimmed V and J ends, which lost 1 base and 4 bases, there was a span of 11 bases. The CDR3 nucleotides are TGTGCCAGCAGCTTAGACTGGGGCGCGTACGAGCAGTACTTC. Amino acid sequence: CASSLDWGAYEQYF.

V gene TRBV19 combines with J gene TRBJ2-4, with D unclear. V dropped 3 bases and J dropped 0 bases, with 6 bases sitting between them. CDR3 length: 14 amino acids. Germline V gene data show CDR1 as LNHDA and CDR2 as SQIVND (reference sequence). In DNA, the CDR3 is TGTGCCAGTAGTATCGCACTAGCCAAAAACATTCAGTACTTC. It encodes CASSIALAKNIQYF.

This clone has only a few counts. The V call is TRBV12-3 or TRBV12-4, the J call TRBJ2-7; D unresolved. Between the trimmed V and J ends, which lost 5 bases and 6 bases, there was a span of 8 bases. The CDR3 has 11 residues. This chain's CDR3 is CASSLNSEQYF. The CDR3 DNA is TGTGCCAGCAGTCTCAACTCCGAGCAGTACTTC.

The CDR3 here is CASSSAREQYF. The CDR3 nucleotides read TGTGCCAGCAGTTCTGCCCGGGAGCAGTACTTC. V usage is TRBV6-2 or TRBV6-3 and J usage is TRBJ2-7; unclear D gene. The V end lost 4 bases, the J end lost 7 bases, and 8 bases lay between the germline ends. The CDR3 extends over 11 amino acids. Germline CDR1 reads MNHEY; CDR2 reads SVGEGT.

This rearrangement joins TRBV11-3 to TRBJ2-1; possibly TRBD1 for D (7 bases). This CDR3 region has 17 residues. Germline V gene data show CDR1 as SGHNT and CDR2 as YENEEA. V was pared by 1 base and J by 0 bases, with 13 bases between. CDR3 loop: CASSLGAGGSSYNEQFF. CDR3 DNA sequence: TGTGCCAGCAGCTTAGGGGCAGGGGGGAGCTCCTACAATGAGCAGTTCTTC.

The chain combines TRBV12-5 with TRBJ2-5; 7 nucleotides line up with TRBD2. Germline V gene data show CDR1 as LGHNT and CDR2 as FRNRAP. The CDR3 sequence is 16 residues long. J gave up 5 bases and V 6 bases, and 15 bases lay outside the gene matches. Here the CDR3 DNA reads TGTGCTAGTGGCCCCTCAGATAGCGGGTTTAAGGAGACCCAGTACTTC. Its protein product is CASGPSDSGFKETQYF. The complete variable domain, with remaining parts taken from reference TRBV12-5 and TRBJ2-5, reads DARVTQTPRHKVTEMGQEVTMRCQPILGHNTVFWYRQTMMQGLELLAYFRNRAPLDDSGMPKDRFSAEMPDATLATLKIQPSEPRDSAVYFCASGPSDSGFKETQYFGPGTRLLVL.

This rearrangement joins TRBV24-1 to TRBJ2-1; TRBD2 aligns across 7 bases. Germline values: CDR1 KGHDR, CDR2 SFDVKD. This CDR3 spans 16 amino acids. J gave up 0 bases and V 3 bases, and 4 bases lay outside the gene matches. The CDR3 loop is CATSDPGLGSYNEQFF. CDR3 nucleotides: TGTGCCACCAGTGATCCCGGACTAGGCTCCTACAATGAGCAGTTCTTC.

This clone was detected only once. V usage is TRBV6-2 or TRBV6-3 and J usage is TRBJ2-1, with D possibly TRBD2 on 6 matching bases. Germline CDR1 reads MNHEY; CDR2 reads SVGEGT. V dropped 4 bases and J dropped 7 bases, with 20 bases sitting between them. The CDR3 totals 16 residues. Here the CDR3 reads CASSFPFFRERNEQFF. In DNA, the CDR3 is TGTGCCAGCAGTTTCCCGTTTTTCCGGGAGAGGAATGAGCAGTTCTTC.

This chain uses TRBV28 with TRBJ1-1, with unresolved D. CDR1 is MDHEN, CDR2 SYDVKM, per germline. There are 14 residues in the CDR3. V dropped 6 bases and J dropped 1 base, with 12 bases sitting between them. CDR3 nucleotide sequence: TGTGCCAGCAGAGAATCCCGGGGGAACACTGAAGCTTTCTTT. Translated: CASRESRGNTEAFF.

The V and J genes are TRBV12-3 or TRBV12-4 and TRBJ1-2; D is uncertain. The CDR3 totals 13 residues. Deletions cut 1 base from V and 7 bases from J, with 10 bases between. CDR3 protein: CASSLGGNGGYTF. The CDR3 DNA reads as TGTGCCAGCAGTTTAGGAGGTAATGGTGGCTACACCTTC.

This chain joins TRBV5-1 and TRBJ1-2, with D uncertain. The CDR3 is 14 residues long. V lost 0 bases and J 2 bases, leaving 8 bases between the germline ends. CDR1 and CDR2 (germline): SGHRS, YFSETQ. The CDR3 loop is CASSLGAGNYGYTF. In DNA, the CDR3 is TGCGCCAGCAGCTTGGGGGCAGGCAACTATGGCTACACCTTC.

This clone appeared once. The chain combines TRBV7-9 with TRBJ1-6; 7 bases agree with TRBD1. The CDR3 is 13 amino acids. V dropped 7 bases and J dropped 10; count of bases not matched to a gene: 7. Germline CDR1 is SEHNR and CDR2 is FQNEAQ (reference sequence). CDR3: CASIRDSKSPLHF. Here the CDR3 DNA reads TGTGCCAGCATCCGGGACAGCAAATCACCCCTCCACTTT.

The chain links TRBV6-5 to TRBJ2-4, with a possible D match to TRBD2 (6 bases). This CDR3 comprises 16 residues. Trimming cost V 4 bases and J 0 bases, with 13 bases left between them. The germline V gene encodes CDR1 MNHEY and CDR2 SVGAGI. In DNA, the CDR3 is TGTGCCAGCAGTTCGGCCGGGAGAATAGCCAAAAACATTCAGTACTTC. Translating gives CASSSAGRIAKNIQYF.

The chain employs TRBV18 and TRBJ1-1, with a weak D call TRBD1 (6 bases). Germline CDR1 is KGHSH and CDR2 is LQKENI. This CDR3 comprises 15 residues. Trimming left V 1 base short and J 0 bases short, with 9 bases between. The CDR3 loop is CASSPLPGVNTEAFF. CDR3 nucleotide sequence: TGTGCCAGCTCACCACTCCCAGGGGTGAACACTGAAGCTTTCTTT.

CDR3 amino acids: CASSGIAGSYNEQFF. The CDR3 DNA reads TGTGCCAGCAGTGGGATAGCGGGCTCCTACAATGAGCAGTTCTTC. The rearrangement uses TRBV2 and TRBJ2-1; the match to TRBD2 covers 7 bases. The V gene end was trimmed by 4 bases and the J gene end by 0 bases; junction bases not matched to a gene: 3. CDR1 SNHLY and CDR2 FYNNEI come from the germline V gene. The CDR3 length is 15 residues.

The genes are TRBV6-2 or TRBV6-3 and TRBJ1-1; D possibly corresponds to TRBD1 (5 bases). The CDR3 runs 13 residues. The V gene lost 2 bases and the J gene lost 2 bases, with 6 bases spanning the gap. The germline CDR1 and CDR2 sequences are MNHEY and SVGEGT. This CDR3 reads CASSYGQNTEAFF. CDR3 bases: TGTGCCAGCAGTTACGGACAAAACACTGAAGCTTTCTTT.